A single sample gave rise to the 27 T cell receptor beta chains below, sequenced in a study of human T cells and chemical hapten exposure. TCRdb ran MiXCR on the RACE reads and lists one entry per CDR3 protein. The sample has 340,000 or so distinct CDR3 sequences, around 7% seen once. Time point specified: patch test 1, 2 weeks after DPC sensitization. Treatment meaning: therapeutic diphenylcyclopropenone sensitization with weekly scalp DPC. The material sequenced was whole blood, taken in connection with sensitization to the hapten diphenylcyclopropenone (DPC). These receptors were obtained from a woman aged 18 to 35 with alopecia areata. Some clones in this sample may be carry-over from other donors' samples.

At least ten counts were recorded for this clonotype. This chain uses TRBV10-3 with TRBJ1-2; 8 positions agree with TRBD1. V shed 7 bases, J shed 7 bases, and the junction held 8 bases outside the gene matches. Looked up from germline, CDR1 is ENHRY and CDR2 is SYGVKD. This CDR3 comprises 13 residues. The CDR3 reads CAITPDREGGYTF. As DNA, the CDR3 is TGTGCCATCACTCCGGACAGGGAAGGTGGCTACACCTTC.

This clonotype was seen a handful of times. This rearrangement joins TRBV18 to TRBJ2-5, with unresolved D. V lost 2 bases, J lost 2 bases, and 6 bases lay in between. This CDR3 has 13 amino acids. Germline loops: CDR1 KGHSH, CDR2 LQKENI. The CDR3 DNA is TGTGCCAGCTCACCAATAGGGCAAGAGACCCAGTACTTC. This gives the protein CASSPIGQETQYF.

This clonotype occurred many times. The chain employs TRBV12-3 or TRBV12-4 and TRBJ2-7; 8 nucleotides align to TRBD1. The V and J ends lost 5 bases and 2 bases, in that order; junction bases with no gene match: 5. The CDR3 is made up of 14 amino acids. DNA for the CDR3: TGTGCCAGCAGTCGGACAGGGAGCACCTACGAGCAGTACTTC. It translates to CASSRTGSTYEQYF.

This clonotype was picked up many times. The chain uses TRBV21-1 and TRBJ1-5; TRBD1, the D gene given by the table, was not confirmed from the DNA. TRBV21-1 constitutes a pseudogene. The CDR3 length is 20 residues. This CDR3 reads CASSKGGGDSRFSRNQPQHF. CDR3 DNA sequence: TGTGCCAGCAGCAAAGGGGGCGGGGACAGTCGTTTTTCGCGCAATCAGCCCCAGCATTTT.

The genes are TRBV7-9 and TRBJ2-2; 7 positions match TRBD1. V lost 11 bases to trimming and J lost 0 bases; unmatched junction nucleotides: 6. CDR1 is SEHNR and CDR2 is FQNEAQ in the germline V gene (reference sequence). The length of the CDR3 is 14 residues. The CDR3 loop reads CAARTGANTGELFF. CDR3 DNA: TGTGCCGCCCGGACAGGAGCGAACACCGGGGAGCTGTTTTTT.

This clonotype came up many times. The CDR3 DNA follows: TGTGCCAGCAGTAGTCCAGCTAACTATGGCTACACCTTC. As protein: CASSSPANYGYTF. The V call is TRBV12-3 or TRBV12-4, the J call TRBJ1-2; D call uncertain. V was clipped by 5 bases and J by 0 bases, with 7 bases between them. This CDR3 is built from 13 residues.

This clonotype was recorded many times. V gene TRBV2 combines with J gene TRBJ2-2; D might be TRBD1 (5 bases). The CDR3 runs 14 residues. Germline V gene sequence: CDR1 SNHLY, CDR2 FYNNEI. V was trimmed by 4 bases and J by 3 bases, leaving 9 bases between them. CDR3 sequence (DNA): TGTGCCAGCAGTGTTGACAGCTACACCGGGGAGCTGTTTTTT. This sequence encodes CASSVDSYTGELFF.

This clonotype came up many times. The gene calls are TRBV5-5 and TRBJ2-7; possibly TRBD2 for D (5 bases). The CDR3 totals 14 residues. Germline V gives CDR1 SGHKS, CDR2 YYEKEE (reference sequence). V lost 4 bases, J lost 3 bases, and 14 bases lay in between. The CDR3 sequence is CASSREVGDYEQYF. As DNA, the CDR3 is TGTGCCAGCAGCCGCGAGGTCGGGGACTACGAGCAGTACTTC.

V is TRBV24-1 and J is TRBJ1-5, with D possibly TRBD1 on 6 matching bases. This CDR3 contains 15 residues. CDR1 and CDR2 (germline): KGHDR, SFDVKD. The ends were cut back, 3 bases at V and 6 bases at J, with 14 bases in the middle. CDR3 loop: CATSDPTGSGQPQHF. CDR3 in DNA: TGTGCCACCAGTGATCCCACAGGGAGCGGTCAGCCCCAGCATTTT.

As to this clonotype: The CDR3 does not close with the conserved phenylalanine or tryptophan, likely indicating a read error. The rearrangement uses TRBV7-2 and TRBJ2-3; TRBD2 agrees at 7 bases. The V gene's germline CDR1 is SGHTA and CDR2 FQGNSA. The CDR3 is 20 residues long. Unmatched junction bases numbered 20, after V lost 4 bases and J lost 1 base. As DNA, the CDR3 is TGTGCCAGCAGCTCTCCTGCCGGGACTAACCTCATGTATGGCACAGATACGCAGTATCTT. Translated: CASSSPAGTNLMYGTDTQYL.

At least ten counts were recorded for this clonotype. The chain carries TRBV5-1 and TRBJ2-7; no clear D. Trimming removed 1 base from V and 5 bases from J, with 1 base in between. The CDR3 contains 10 residues. Germline CDR1 reads SGHRS; CDR2 reads YFSETQ. The CDR3 bases are TGCGCCAGCAGCTTGCACGAGCAGTACTTC. Translating gives CASSLHEQYF.

This clonotype has ten or more counts. This chain connects TRBV6-5 to TRBJ1-1; D unclear. Trimming removed 3 bases at V and 4 bases at J, with 6 bases between. This CDR3 region has 12 residues. The germline V gene encodes CDR1 MNHEY and CDR2 SVGAGI. CDR3 in DNA: TGTGCCAGCAGTTATTACCCCACTGAAGCTTTCTTT. Its protein product is CASSYYPTEAFF.

This clonotype was found a few times. The chain joins TRBV6-2 or TRBV6-3 to TRBJ1-5; 7 bases are a match to TRBD1. Germline assignment: CDR1 MNHEY and CDR2 SVGEGT. V gave up 8 bases and J gave up 2 bases; unmatched junction bases: 12. The CDR3 is 16 residues long. The CDR3 nucleotides read TGTGCCAGCTCACAACCCCGTGGACAGGGCAATCAGCCCCAGCATTTT. Protein sequence: CASSQPRGQGNQPQHF.

This clonotype appeared a few times. The genes are TRBV27 and TRBJ2-4; the D is unclear. Deletions cut 6 bases from V and 6 bases from J, with 18 bases between. The germline CDR1 and CDR2 sequences are MNHEY and SMNVEV (reference sequence). This CDR3 is 15 amino acids long. CDR3 sequence: CASSPDADLLNIQYF. CDR3 nucleotide sequence: TGTGCCAGCAGCCCGGACGCAGACCTTCTAAACATTCAGTACTTC.

The chain carries TRBV7-9 and TRBJ1-4; 9 bases align to TRBD1. Germline loops: CDR1 SEHNR, CDR2 FQNEAQ (reference sequence). CDR3 length: 15 amino acids. V trimming: 3 bases; J trimming: 7 bases; junction bases outside the gene matches: 6. CDR3 sequence (DNA): TGTGCCAGCAGCTTTTCGGGACAGGGTGGTGAAAAACTGTTTTTT. Protein sequence: CASSFSGQGGEKLFF.

This clonotype has only a few counts. This chain connects TRBV7-9 to TRBJ1-1; D possibly corresponds to TRBD1 (6 bases). CDR1 is SEHNR and CDR2 is FQNEAQ in the germline V gene (reference sequence). The CDR3 runs to 16 residues. V was pared by 6 bases and J by 0 bases, with 17 bases between. CDR3 sequence: CASSRGQFPMNTEAFF. The CDR3 DNA reads as TGTGCCAGCAGTCGAGGACAGTTCCCCATGAACACTGAAGCTTTCTTT.

This clonotype was detected many times. The genes are TRBV7-2 and TRBJ1-4; D is perhaps TRBD1 (6 bases). Germline loops: CDR1 SGHTA, CDR2 FQGNSA. With 2 bases removed from V and 9 bases from J, the gap between germline ends came to 13 bases. CDR3 length equals 14 residues. The chain's CDR3 is CASSLQEGTKKLFF. The DNA for the CDR3 is TGTGCCAGCAGCTTACAAGAAGGGACAAAAAAACTGTTTTTT. The whole variable domain, remainder taken from reference TRBV7-2 and TRBJ1-4, is GAGVSQSPSNKVTEKGKDVELRCDPISGHTALYWYRQSLGQGLEFLIYFQGNSAPDKSGLPSDRFSAERTGGSVSTLTIQRTQQEDSAVYLCASSLQEGTKKLFFGSGTQLSVL.

This clonotype was seen many times. This sequence joins TRBV5-1 and TRBJ2-1, with 9 bases fitting TRBD1. This CDR3 contains 13 residues. Per the germline V gene, CDR1 is SGHRS and CDR2 is YFSETQ. The junction had 2 bases not matched to a gene; V was cut back by 2 bases and J by 8 bases. The CDR3 protein is CASSLTGGDEQFF. CDR3 coding DNA: TGCGCCAGCAGCTTAACAGGGGGCGATGAGCAGTTCTTC.

In its sample, this clonotype was seen a few times. This chain joins TRBV5-1 and TRBJ2-1, with 10 bases identical to TRBD2. Germline V gives CDR1 SGHRS, CDR2 YFSETQ. CDR3 size: 19 residues. The junction had 12 bases not matched to a gene; V was cut back by 3 bases and J by 0 bases. CDR3 coding DNA: TGCGCCAGCAGCTCCTTAGCGGGGGGAACCCACAGCTCCTACAATGAGCAGTTCTTC. Its protein is CASSSLAGGTHSSYNEQFF.

The chain combines TRBV7-2 with TRBJ2-3, with 8 bases that match TRBD1. The CDR3 is made up of 14 amino acids. Germline CDR1 is SGHTA and CDR2 is FQGNSA. The junction had 3 bases not matched to a gene; V was cut back by 3 bases and J by 4 bases. As DNA, the CDR3 is TGTGCCAGCAGCTTCGCAGGGGGCCCAGATACGCAGTATTTT. It codes for CASSFAGGPDTQYF.

V usage is TRBV7-2 and J usage is TRBJ2-7; D is unclear. The CDR3 is 13 residues long. Per germline, CDR1 SGHTA and CDR2 FQGNSA. Trimming removed 5 bases at V and 2 bases at J, with 10 bases between. CDR3 DNA: TGTGCCAGCAGCCCCCCTCAAGCCTACGAGCAGTACTTC. It codes for CASSPPQAYEQYF.

This clonotype appeared many times. The rearrangement joins TRBV6-5 to TRBJ2-7; 7 nucleotides line up with TRBD2. This CDR3 is built from 14 residues. V gave up 7 bases and J gave up 2 bases; unmatched junction bases: 8. The germline V gene has CDR1 MNHEY and CDR2 SVGAGI. CDR3 in amino acids: CASTPPGGPYEQYF. DNA of the CDR3: TGTGCCAGCACTCCTCCGGGGGGTCCCTACGAGCAGTACTTC.

The V call is TRBV6-2 or TRBV6-3, the J call TRBJ2-5; D unresolved. Germline loops: CDR1 MNHEY, CDR2 SVGEGT. The CDR3 contains 14 residues. Trimming removed 2 bases from V and 7 bases from J, with 14 bases in between. The CDR3: CASSYTTPKRTQYF. CDR3 in DNA: TGTGCCAGCAGTTACACGACTCCTAAGAGGACCCAGTACTTC.

There are many counts of this clonotype. This chain uses TRBV3-1 with TRBJ2-1; no firm D call. This CDR3 contains 14 residues. Trimming took 1 base from V and 6 from J, leaving 10 bases between them. Germline V gene data show CDR1 as LGHDT and CDR2 as YNNKEL (reference sequence). This CDR3 reads CASSQVQSGNEQFF. The CDR3 bases are TGTGCCAGCAGCCAAGTTCAGTCGGGCAATGAGCAGTTCTTC.

This clonotype was seen only a few times. The rearrangement joins TRBV4-3 to TRBJ1-3; 9 nucleotides align to TRBD1. CDR3 size: 17 residues. Trimming removed 3 bases from V and 2 bases from J; junction bases left unmatched: 8. Per the germline V gene, CDR1 is LGHNA and CDR2 is YSLEER. The DNA of the CDR3 is TGCGCCAGCAGCCAGGCCGGGACAGGGAGCGCTGGAAACACCATATATTTT. It translates to CASSQAGTGSAGNTIYF.

This clonotype was seen at least ten times. This chain uses TRBV23-1 with TRBJ2-6; D is perhaps TRBD1 or TRBD2 (5 bases each). TRBV23-1 is classed as an ORF, of uncertain function. This CDR3 spans 14 amino acids. V lost 4 bases and J 2 bases, leaving 6 bases between the germline ends. CDR3 coding DNA: TGCGCCAGCAGTCCGGGGCCTGGGGCCAACGTCCTGACTTTC. This codes for CASSPGPGANVLTF.

This clonotype has just a few counts. The genes are TRBV5-1 and TRBJ1-2; D may be TRBD1 (6 bases). Germline V gives CDR1 SGHRS, CDR2 YFSETQ. The CDR3 length is 14 residues. V lost 0 bases to trimming and J lost 3 bases, with 9 bases between them. The CDR3 DNA is TGCGCCAGCAGCTTGGTGGGGGCTGACTATGGCTACACCTTC. Amino acid sequence: CASSLVGADYGYTF.